This T cell receptor beta chain is drawn from a study of blood T cells in healthy people across ages. Combining a sample-barcoded 5' primer with a J-beta primer mix, a second PCR ran for about 7 to 11 cycles. TCRdb analysed the 5' RACE reads with MiXCR anew, one entry per CDR3 protein. The sample lists just under 900,000 distinct CDR3 sequences, around 30% occurring once. This CDR3 comprises 12 residues. Germline V gives CDR1 ENHRY, CDR2 SYGVKD. Trimming pared 8 bases from V and 4 bases from J, leaving 11 bases between. Material: blood. This chain links TRBV10-3 with TRBJ2-5; D could derive from TRBD1 or TRBD2 (5 bases each). This TCR came from a woman older than 75 in good health. CDR3 loop: CAIAGTRETQYF. The CDR3 DNA follows: TGTGCCATCGCAGGGACCCGAGAGACCCAGTACTTC.